This T cell receptor (beta chain) was observed in a study of shared clonotypes between healthy human individuals. As for the study in general: The donor group consisted of a couple of women and a few men, aged 18 to 49. Broader study findings: With a handful of donors compared, around 5% of naive CD4 clonotypes were shared.

As for this clone: Its antigen remains unknown.

Across several immunoSEQ plates, the genomic DNA of each subset was split evenly. Original methodology: Junction-only sequences without quality scores were provided by ImmunoSEQ, so filtering was different. Clones were sequenced by immunoSEQ multiplex PCR, and TCRdb holds only the in-frame ones, with some missing. V and J calls and clone size follow that table, whereas D and trimming were derived from the DNA. The sample comprises millions of clones, approximately 90% of which are singletons, and 0.13% to 0.15% rests with the top ten. With 7 bases removed from V and 4 bases from J, the gap between germline ends came to 23 bases. CDR3 length: 16 amino acids. The germline V gene has CDR1 SNHLY and CDR2 FYNNEI.

The receptor was isolated from a man aged 18 to 29 in good health. The specimen sequenced was naive CD4+ T cells sorted from blood. Regarding subset: CD45RA+ positively selected. This chain joins TRBV2 and TRBJ2-7; D may correspond to TRBD1 or TRBD2 (6 bases each). DNA for the CDR3: TGTGCCAGCACGGAGGGGGGCAAGAGACGTAGGTACGAGCAGTACTTC. Protein: CASTEGGKRRRYEQYF.